What follows is one T cell receptor (beta chain) and its context. The assay was immunoSEQ multiplex PCR, and TCRdb's table has in-frame clones only and misses some. Seen here are approximately 580,000 clones, approximately 80% observed once, and the top ten hold 0.01% to 0.015%. The data stem from a study of shared T cell receptors in the human thymus. These data were also reused for a study on human thymus T cells. This second report adds: Healthy Finnish infants undergoing corrective surgery for congenital heart defects were the donors.

The TCR sequence derives from a boy under two years old with a congenital heart defect. Source material: thymocytes.

Here the CDR3 DNA reads TGCGCCAGCAGCGACAAGTCCGGGACAGGAACCTACGAGCAGTACTTC. Its translation is CASSDKSGTGTYEQYF. The chain is built from TRBV10-2 and TRBJ2-7; 8 positions match TRBD1. This CDR3 is built from 16 residues. The junction had 12 bases not matched to a gene; V was cut back by 6 bases and J by 2 bases. CDR1 WSHSY and CDR2 SAAADI come from the germline V gene.